The entry below gives a single T cell receptor beta chain sequence along with its context. Antigen specificity is unknown. The entry originates in a study of OX40 agonist ivuxolimab in advanced cancers. Background on the study: Ivuxolimab is an agonistic anti-OX40 (CD134) antibody, and patients were treated with it. Each dose-escalation patient presented with hepatocellular carcinoma, melanoma, renal cell or head and neck cancer. A male proportion of about 86% was recorded, with mean age around 64 years and range roughly 23 to 79. Study-level results: Both CD4+ and CD8+ T cell populations in blood had undergone clonal expansion by week 6 at 0.1 to 3.0 mg/kg.

The CDR3 is 11 residues long. The V and J ends lost 2 bases and 5 bases respectively, with 5 bases between them. Germline loops: CDR1 SGHDT, CDR2 YYEEEE. Method: immunoSEQ multiplex PCR; TCRdb's copy keeps in-frame clones and lacks some. The sample lists around 85,000 clones; less than 95% were seen once. The TCR comes from an adult with an advanced solid tumor such as melanoma, head and neck, liver or kidney cancer. The sequencing here drew on CD4+ or CD8+ T cells sorted from blood, taken in a trial of the OX40 agonist ivuxolimab. The chain carries TRBV5-6 and TRBJ2-7; D gene uncertain. CDR3 loop: CASSFSNEQYF. In DNA, the CDR3 is TGTGCCAGCAGCTTTTCCAACGAGCAGTACTTC.